The 25 T cell receptor beta chains below all came from one sample that was sequenced in a study of T cells in Graves' hyperthyroidism and ophthalmopathy (dated by TCRdb to the late 2010s). The method was multiplex PCR. The listed sequencing device is Illumina HiSeq 2000. TCR beta CDR3 regions were amplified from RNA transcripts. The first round of RT-PCR for the TCR CDR3 was performed with the HTBI primer set and the Qiagen OneStep RT-PCR kit. TCRdb applied fastp at Q25 and MiXCR to the public reads, then kept only in-frame beta chains. Rows with one shared CDR3 protein collapse into an entry with the most common genes and DNA. The sample table lists under 400,000 distinct CDR3 sequences, about 15% of them with a count of one. The ten biggest clones cover 9.5% to 11% of the sample. The specimen sequenced was blood. The receptors derive from a woman aged 55 to 70 with Graves' hyperthyroidism.

The V call is TRBV6-6, the J call TRBJ1-2; 7 positions agree with TRBD1. The CDR3 spans 15 residues. The V gene end was trimmed by 1 base and the J gene end by 3 bases; junction bases not matched to a gene: 5. Germline V lookup: CDR1 MNHNY, CDR2 SVGAGI (reference sequence). CDR3 bases: TGTGCCAGCAGTTACTTGACAGGGAGGGACTATGGCTACACCTTC. As protein: CASSYLTGRDYGYTF.

This clonotype was seen many times. The chain has TRBV28 and TRBJ1-4; TRBD1 aligns across 9 bases. Germline trimming cut 5 bases from V and 5 bases from J; bases unmatched to any gene: 6. CDR1 and CDR2 (germline): MDHEN, SYDVKM. This CDR3 region has 15 residues. The CDR3 reads CASSPSTGGNEKLFF. The CDR3 region has the DNA TGTGCCAGCAGTCCGTCGACAGGGGGGAATGAAAAACTGTTTTTT.

The gene calls are TRBV27 and TRBJ1-2; 8 positions match TRBD1. This CDR3 has 14 amino acids. Trimming cost V 3 bases and J 8 bases; bases outside gene matches: 8. CDR1 and CDR2 from the germline V gene are MNHEY and SMNVEV (reference sequence). The CDR3 region has the DNA TGTGCCAGCAGTTTTTCCCCCGGGACAGGAGGCTACACCTTC. It yields the protein CASSFSPGTGGYTF.

CDR3 amino acids: CASSTRAQEETQYF. In DNA, the CDR3 is TGTGCCAGTAGTACCCGGGCTCAGGAGGAGACCCAGTACTTC. This chain joins TRBV19 and TRBJ2-5; D is uncertain. V lost 4 bases, J lost 5 bases, and 14 bases lay in between. Per germline, CDR1 LNHDA and CDR2 SQIVND (reference sequence). This CDR3 has 14 amino acids. The full variable domain, with the rest looked up from reference TRBV19 and TRBJ2-5, is DGGITQSPKYLFRKEGQNVTLSCEQNLNHDAMYWYRQDPGQGLRLIYYSQIVNDFQKGDIAEGYSVSREKKESFPLTVTSAQKNPTAFYLCASSTRAQEETQYFGPGTRLLVL.

The genes are TRBV20-1 and TRBJ1-2; D perhaps matches TRBD1 (5 bases). The CDR3 consists of 14 residues. CDR1 DFQATT and CDR2 SNEGSKA come from the germline V gene (reference sequence). CDR3 nucleotide sequence: TGCAGCGTCCCCCTTCCGGGGCGGAACTATGGCTACACCTTC. Its protein is CSVPLPGRNYGYTF.

This clonotype came up many times. CDR3 residues: CASSNYNEQFF. Here the CDR3 DNA reads TGTGCCAGCAGCAATTACAATGAGCAGTTCTTC. The genes are TRBV11-2 and TRBJ2-1; D unresolved. This CDR3 is 11 amino acids long. The germline V and J ends were trimmed by 5 bases and 4 bases, with 3 bases remaining between them. The V gene's germline CDR1 is SGHAT and CDR2 FQNNGV.

This clonotype has a count of ten or more. V gene TRBV15 combines with J gene TRBJ1-5; TRBD1 agrees at 7 bases. The CDR3 spans 14 residues. V was clipped by 5 bases and J by 8 bases; unmatched bases: 9. The germline CDR1 and CDR2 sequences are LNHNV and YYDKDF (reference sequence). This CDR3 reads CATSVPGGSKPQHF. The CDR3 nucleotides are TGTGCCACCAGCGTACCAGGGGGGAGTAAGCCCCAGCATTTT.

This rearrangement joins TRBV5-1 to TRBJ1-2; D ambiguous. Trimming cost V 0 bases and J 4 bases, with 13 bases left between them. CDR3 length: 15 amino acids. Germline assignment: CDR1 SGHRS and CDR2 YFSETQ. The CDR3 protein is CASSLEAGEIYGYTF. For the CDR3, the DNA is TGCGCCAGCAGCTTGGAGGCAGGTGAAATCTATGGCTACACCTTC.

This clonotype was counted ten times or more. The chain recombines TRBV20-1 with TRBJ2-3; 9 bases are shared with TRBD2. With 6 bases clipped from V and 3 bases from J, the junction kept 7 bases outside the gene matches. Germline CDR1 DFQATT, CDR2 SNEGSKA (reference sequence). This CDR3 has 14 residues. The CDR3 DNA reads as TGCAGTGCCCCGGGACTAGCTACAACAGATACGCAGTATTTT. Translation: CSAPGLATTDTQYF.

The V gene is TRBV27, the J gene TRBJ2-5, with D possibly being TRBD1 or TRBD2 (6 bases each). Germline V CDR1 and CDR2: MNHEY, SMNVEV (reference sequence). This CDR3 is 12 amino acids long. V lost 8 bases and J 5 bases, leaving 12 bases between the germline ends. The chain's CDR3 is CASSRGGETQYF. The CDR3 DNA reads as TGTGCCAGCTCACGAGGGGGGGAGACCCAGTACTTC.

This rearrangement joins TRBV19 to TRBJ2-7, with D unclear. Germline V gene data show CDR1 as LNHDA and CDR2 as SQIVND (reference sequence). The CDR3 is made up of 15 amino acids. Trimming took 6 bases from V and 6 from J, leaving 21 bases between them. DNA of the CDR3: TGTGCCAGTAGACGATTTGCGGCGATCTCGGGCGAGCAGTACTTC. Protein sequence: CASRRFAAISGEQYF.

This clonotype showed up many times. The V gene is TRBV28, the J gene TRBJ2-3, with 9 bases that match TRBD2. The junction had 8 bases not matched to a gene; V was cut back by 3 bases and J by 7 bases. Germline CDR1 MDHEN, CDR2 SYDVKM. This CDR3 has 15 residues. CDR3 residues: CASSLYLAGSHTQYF. CDR3 coding DNA: TGTGCCAGCAGTTTGTATCTAGCGGGATCGCATACGCAGTATTTT.

The chain employs TRBV9 and TRBJ2-1; D uncertain. The germline V and J ends were trimmed by 4 bases and 0 bases, with 11 bases remaining between them. Germline V CDR1 and CDR2: SGDLS, YYNGEE. The CDR3 consists of 15 residues. CDR3 in amino acids: CASSPSKSSYNEQFF. The CDR3 nucleotides read TGTGCCAGCAGCCCTAGTAAGAGCTCCTACAATGAGCAGTTCTTC. The full variable domain, with the rest looked up from reference TRBV9 and TRBJ2-1, is DSGVTQTPKHLITATGQRVTLRCSPRSGDLSVYWYQQSLDQGLQFLIQYYNGEERAKGNILERFSAQQFPDLHSELNLSSLELGDSALYFCASSPSKSSYNEQFFGPGTRLTVL.

This clonotype was seen at least ten times. The chain links TRBV6-1 to TRBJ2-7; 7 nucleotides align to TRBD1. Germline V gives CDR1 MNHNS, CDR2 SASEGT. J lost 4 bases, V lost 5 bases, and 14 bases had no gene match. This CDR3 is built from 16 residues. DNA of the CDR3: TGTGCCAGCAGTTCACCCGGGACAGAGGGTTTATACGAGCAGTACTTC. It is translated as CASSSPGTEGLYEQYF.

V is TRBV20-1 and J is TRBJ1-6, with D unresolved. CDR3 length: 12 amino acids. V shed 2 bases and J shed 6 bases, with 5 bases lying between them. Per germline, CDR1 DFQATT and CDR2 SNEGSKA (reference sequence). This CDR3 is CSARQSNSPLHF. The CDR3 DNA reads TGCAGTGCTAGACAGTCTAATTCACCCCTCCACTTT.

V and J are TRBV27 and TRBJ2-5; the match to TRBD2 covers 8 bases. The V gene end was trimmed by 3 bases and the J gene end by 4 bases; junction bases not matched to a gene: 7. There are 15 residues in the CDR3. The germline V gene encodes CDR1 MNHEY and CDR2 SMNVEV (reference sequence). As DNA, the CDR3 is TGTGCCAGCAGTTTTACGGGAGGGCCGGGAGAGACCCAGTACTTC. Translation gives CASSFTGGPGETQYF.

This clonotype was seen only a few times. The chain couples TRBV30 to TRBJ1-5, with D unclear. V lost 0 bases to trimming and J lost 0 bases, with 9 bases between them. CDR1 is GTSNPN and CDR2 is SVGIG in the germline V gene (reference sequence). The CDR3 runs 15 residues. As DNA, the CDR3 is TGTGCCTGGAGTGTAGGGTCGGTTAGCAATCAGCCCCAGCATTTT. Its translation is CAWSVGSVSNQPQHF.

There are many counts of this clonotype. The chain joins TRBV6-1 to TRBJ2-7, with 7 bases that match TRBD1. There are 17 residues in the CDR3. Trimming took 5 bases from V and 3 from J; bases not matched to a gene: 16. Germline CDR1 MNHNS, CDR2 SASEGT. The CDR3 reads CASSYLKGQKPYYEQYF. The CDR3 DNA is TGTGCCAGCAGTTATCTCAAGGGACAGAAACCTTACTACGAGCAGTACTTC.

This clonotype has ten or more counts. The rearrangement links TRBV2 to TRBJ2-5, with 7 nucleotides matching TRBD2. The germline V gene has CDR1 SNHLY and CDR2 FYNNEI. The V and J ends lost 4 bases and 5 bases, in that order; junction bases with no gene match: 1. CDR3 length: 12 residues. In nucleotides, the CDR3 is TGTGCCAGCAGTGCCGGGGGGGAGACCCAGTACTTC. Its translation: CASSAGGETQYF.

The chain is built from TRBV19 and TRBJ2-1; no clear D gene. The CDR3 runs 12 residues. V shed 5 bases and J shed 12 bases, with 14 bases lying between them. Germline assignment: CDR1 LNHDA and CDR2 SQIVND (reference sequence). The CDR3 loop reads CASSVSFGWQFF. CDR3 nucleotides: TGTGCCAGTAGTGTATCCTTTGGGTGGCAGTTCTTC.

This chain links TRBV6-5 with TRBJ1-2, with TRBD1 matching 9 bases. CDR1 and CDR2 (germline): MNHEY, SVGAGI. The junction had 6 bases not matched to a gene; V was cut back by 4 bases and J by 3 bases. The CDR3 is made up of 15 amino acids. The CDR3 DNA follows: TGTGCCAGCAGTTCCCGACAGGGGGGGGACTATGGCTACACCTTC. The encoded protein is CASSSRQGGDYGYTF.

This clonotype was seen ten or more times. This rearrangement joins TRBV2 to TRBJ1-2; no firm D call. Trimming took 6 bases from V and 6 from J, leaving 17 bases between them. CDR3 length: 14 amino acids. Germline V gene lookup returns CDR1 SNHLY and CDR2 FYNNEI. The CDR3 DNA is TGTGCCAGCAGGGAATTACGGGGTCAGGATGGCTACACCTTC. Encoded protein: CASRELRGQDGYTF. The variable domain in full, with the rest retrieved from reference TRBV2 and TRBJ1-2, is EPEVTQTPSHQVTQMGQEVILRCVPISNHLYFYWYRQILGQKVEFLVSFYNNEISEKSEIFDDQFSVERPDGSNFTLKIRSTKLEDSAMYFCASRELRGQDGYTFGSGTRLTVV.

In this sample, this clonotype turned up many times. The chain has TRBV28 and TRBJ2-1; 10 positions match TRBD2. Germline-derived CDR1 and CDR2 are MDHEN and SYDVKM. This CDR3 spans 17 amino acids. The J segment lost 4 bases and the V segment lost 4 bases, leaving 10 bases of the junction unmatched. CDR3 in DNA: TGTGCCAGCAGTTCGGCCACGAGCGGGAGGGCTTACAATGAGCAGTTCTTC. It encodes CASSSATSGRAYNEQFF.

On this clonotype: A clone one base away is much larger, so this may be a read error. V gene TRBV3-1 combines with J gene TRBJ2-1; a possible D gene is TRBD2 (6 bases). Gene TRBJ2-7 matches the end of the DNA better, so the J call may be wrong. This CDR3 region has 18 residues. Germline CDR1 and CDR2: LGHDT and YNNKEL (reference sequence). The CDR3 loop reads CASSQGLVSGSSYNEQYF. The DNA for the CDR3 is TGTGCCAGCAGCCAAGGGCTGGTTAGCGGAAGCTCCTACAATGAGCAGTACTTC.

The J gene is TRBJ2-7, the V gene TRBV14; a weak D match, TRBD2 (5 bases). CDR1 and CDR2 (germline): SGHDN, FVKESK. This CDR3 comprises 15 residues. Trimming removed 5 bases from V and 3 bases from J, with 17 bases in between. The chain's CDR3 is CASSSMAGINYEQYF. The CDR3, as DNA: TGTGCCAGCAGCTCGATGGCGGGTATTAACTACGAGCAGTACTTC.